This TCR beta chain was profiled in a study of neurological immune-mediated disorders. Study-wide results and limits: Falling below healthy controls, multiple sclerosis showed the least TCR clonal expansion, while HTLV-1-associated myelopathy showed the most. The study found no CDR3 amino acid sequences shared by expanded clones across subjects, suggesting private repertoires in all groups.

This clonotype was recorded many times. Antigen unknown. Time point specified: longitudinal time-point 1 (baseline). Volunteers from a blood bank in Maryland, USA, constituted the healthy controls. Synthesis of cDNA used 5'RACE (with 10-nucleotide random UMIs). TCRdb independently ran MiXCR on the 5' RACE reads; one entry per CDR3 protein. The table records about 49,000 distinct CDR3 sequences, about a tenth of them present only once. V was clipped by 3 bases and J by 4 bases; unmatched bases: 5. CDR3 size: 16 residues. Germline V gene data show CDR1 as LGHNA and CDR2 as YSLEER. The V gene is TRBV4-3, the J gene TRBJ2-3; TRBD2 agrees at 12 bases. Sequencing input: PBMCs. This TCR came from a woman aged 40 to 50 in good health. The CDR3 sequence is CASSQELAGGADTQYF. As DNA, the CDR3 is TGCGCCAGCAGCCAGGAACTAGCGGGGGGCGCAGATACGCAGTATTTT.